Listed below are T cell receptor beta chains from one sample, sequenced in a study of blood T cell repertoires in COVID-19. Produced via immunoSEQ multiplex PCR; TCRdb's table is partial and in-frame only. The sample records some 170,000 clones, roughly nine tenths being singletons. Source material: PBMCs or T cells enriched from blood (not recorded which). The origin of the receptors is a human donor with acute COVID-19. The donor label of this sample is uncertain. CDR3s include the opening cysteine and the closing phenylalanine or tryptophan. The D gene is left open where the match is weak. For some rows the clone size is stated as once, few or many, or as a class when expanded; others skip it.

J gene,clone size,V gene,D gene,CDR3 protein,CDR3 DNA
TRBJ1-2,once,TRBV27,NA,CASSFAPRRRGGNGYTF,TGTGCCAGCAGTTTCGCGCCGCGGAGAAGGGGAGGTAATGGCTACACCTTC
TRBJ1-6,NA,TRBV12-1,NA,CASSFGQQPLHF,TGTGCCAGCAGCTTTGGACAGCAACCCCTCCACTTT
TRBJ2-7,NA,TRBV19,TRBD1,CASSVTGTSYEQYF,TGTGCCAGTAGTGTGACAGGGACCTCCTACGAGCAGTACTTC
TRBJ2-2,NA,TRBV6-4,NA,CASREPGKDGELFF,TGTGCCAGCCGCGAGCCAGGGAAGGACGGGGAGCTGTTTTTT
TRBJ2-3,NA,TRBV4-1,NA,CASSQVGRRGGNTDTQYF,TGCGCCAGCAGCCAAGTGGGAAGGAGGGGGGGGAACACAGATACGCAGTATTTT
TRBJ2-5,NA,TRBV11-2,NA,CASSFLSQGQETQYF,TGTGCCAGCAGCTTTCTGAGTCAGGGTCAAGAGACCCAGTACTTC
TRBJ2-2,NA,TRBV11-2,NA,CASSPRAGIMNTGELFF,TGTGCCAGCAGCCCTAGGGCGGGGATAATGAACACCGGGGAGCTGTTTTTT
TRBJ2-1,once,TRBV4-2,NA,CASSPRGNVRRPEQFF,TGTGCCAGCAGCCCTCGGGGAAACGTACGTCGCCCTGAGCAGTTCTTC
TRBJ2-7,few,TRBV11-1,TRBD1,CASSLVLMTGEQYF,TGTGCCAGCAGCTTAGTCCTCATGACAGGGGAGCAGTACTTC
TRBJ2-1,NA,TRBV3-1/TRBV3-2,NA,CASSHRGASYNEQFF,TGTGCCAGCAGCCATCGGGGGGCCTCCTACAATGAGCAGTTCTTC